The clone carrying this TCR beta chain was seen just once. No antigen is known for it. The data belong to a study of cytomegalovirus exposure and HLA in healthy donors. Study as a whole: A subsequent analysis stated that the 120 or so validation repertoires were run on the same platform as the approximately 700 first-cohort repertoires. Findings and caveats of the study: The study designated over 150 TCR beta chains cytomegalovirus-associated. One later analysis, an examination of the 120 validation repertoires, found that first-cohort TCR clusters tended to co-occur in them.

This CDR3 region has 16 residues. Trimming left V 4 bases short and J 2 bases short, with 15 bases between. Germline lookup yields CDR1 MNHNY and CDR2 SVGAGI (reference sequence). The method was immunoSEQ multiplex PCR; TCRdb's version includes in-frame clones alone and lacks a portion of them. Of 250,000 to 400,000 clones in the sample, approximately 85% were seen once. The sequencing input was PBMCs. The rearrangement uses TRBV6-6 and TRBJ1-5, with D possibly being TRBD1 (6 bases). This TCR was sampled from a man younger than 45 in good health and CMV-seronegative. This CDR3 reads CASSSGQGSGNQPQHF. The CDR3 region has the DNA TGTGCCAGCAGTTCGGGTCAGGGGAGCGGCAATCAGCCCCAGCATTTT.